This TCR beta chain was retrieved from a study of shared clonotypes between healthy human individuals. The method was immunoSEQ multiplex PCR; TCRdb's version includes in-frame clones alone and lacks a portion of them. The sample records about 610,000 clones, around 97% being singletons. V dropped 3 bases and J dropped 6; count of bases not matched to a gene: 6. This CDR3 has 15 residues. Per germline, CDR1 MNHNY and CDR2 SVGAGI (reference sequence). The sequenced sample consisted of naive CD4+ T cells sorted from blood. This sample's subset: CD45RA+ positively selected. The clonotype comes from a woman in her 30s in good health. V usage is TRBV6-6 and J usage is TRBJ1-4, with 8 positions matching TRBD1. CDR3 protein: CASSYFGQGDEKLFF. CDR3 nucleotide sequence: TGTGCCAGCAGTTATTTTGGACAGGGAGATGAAAAACTGTTTTTT.